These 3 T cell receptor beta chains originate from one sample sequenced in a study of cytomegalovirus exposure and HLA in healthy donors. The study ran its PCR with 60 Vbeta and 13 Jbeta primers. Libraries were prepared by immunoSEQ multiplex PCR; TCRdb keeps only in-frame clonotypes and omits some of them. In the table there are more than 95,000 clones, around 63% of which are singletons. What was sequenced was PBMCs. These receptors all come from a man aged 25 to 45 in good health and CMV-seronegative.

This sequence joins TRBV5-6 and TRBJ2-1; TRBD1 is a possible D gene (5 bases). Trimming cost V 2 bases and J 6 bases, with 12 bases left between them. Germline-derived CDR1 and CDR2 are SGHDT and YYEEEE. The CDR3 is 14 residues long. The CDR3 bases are TGTGCCAGCAGCTTATCAGGGATGGTCAATGAGCAGTTCTTC. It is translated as CASSLSGMVNEQFF. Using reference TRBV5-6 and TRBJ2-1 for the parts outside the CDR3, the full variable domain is DAGVTQSPTHLIKTRGQQVTLRCSPKSGHDTVSWYQQALGQGPQFIFQYYEEEERQRGNFPDRFSGHQFPNYSSELNVNALLLGDSALYLCASSLSGMVNEQFFGPGTRLTVL.

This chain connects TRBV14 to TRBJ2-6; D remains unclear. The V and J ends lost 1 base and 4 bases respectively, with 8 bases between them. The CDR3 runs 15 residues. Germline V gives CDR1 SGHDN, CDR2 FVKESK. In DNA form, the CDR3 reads TGTGCCAGCAGCCAAGGAGCCTCAGGGGCCAACGTCCTGACTTTC. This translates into CASSQGASGANVLTF.

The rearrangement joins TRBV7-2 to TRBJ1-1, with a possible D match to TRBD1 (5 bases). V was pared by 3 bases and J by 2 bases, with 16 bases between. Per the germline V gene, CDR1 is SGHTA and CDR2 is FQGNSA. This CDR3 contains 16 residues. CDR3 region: CASSFGGKTINTEAFF. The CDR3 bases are TGTGCCAGCAGCTTTGGGGGGAAGACGATTAACACTGAAGCTTTCTTT.